The clone carrying this TCR beta chain was found once. This specimen belongs to a study of technical replicates of blood from four donors. The V end lost 3 bases, the J end lost 2 bases, and 14 bases lay between the germline ends. The germline V gene encodes CDR1 KGHSH and CDR2 LQKENI. This CDR3 is built from 15 residues. The table came from immunoSEQ multiplex PCR; TCRdb's copy has only in-frame clones and leaves some out. The sample lists approximately 81,000 clones, almost 96% occurring once. The specimen was T cells isolated from PBMCs. This receptor was identified in a human donor in good health. The chain employs TRBV18 and TRBJ2-7; perhaps TRBD1 as D (6 bases). As DNA, the CDR3 is TGTGCCAGCTCACCCGGGACACAGGAGACCTACGAGCAGTACTTC. It specifies CASSPGTQETYEQYF.